The clone carrying this T cell receptor beta chain appeared a few times. Its cognate antigen is unknown. TCRdb redid the calling of the RT-PCR reads with MiXCR, one entry per CDR3 protein. Of approximately 700,000 distinct CDR3 sequences listed, approximately 14% were seen once; the top ten hold about 9.9%. This sample is part of a study of response to subunit inactivated influenza vaccine. Study results and limitations: Authors proposed each seasonal influenza vaccination draws in few new T cells.

The starting material was PBMCs from blood, obtained about 13 days after vaccination. The sequence derives from a man aged 50-59 years who received an inactivated influenza vaccine.

This CDR3 reads CAISELVEQFF. The CDR3 DNA follows: TGTGCCATCAGTGAGCTAGTCGAGCAGTTCTTC. The chain joins TRBV10-3 to TRBJ2-1; D uncertain. Looked up from germline, CDR1 is ENHRY and CDR2 is SYGVKD. The CDR3 runs to 11 residues. V lost 2 bases to trimming and J lost 10 bases, with 6 bases between them.